The present entry profiles one TCR beta chain with its context. This clone was detected a few times. Its recognized antigen is unknown. Note that gene names and germline sequences for this receptor are mouse ones. The read ends 4 residues shy of where the CDR3 ends; the end is completed using the germline J gene. Pooled mouse cutaneous lymph node cells were stained for CD4, CD8alpha, NKG2D, NKG2ACE and other markers and were then sorted on a BD Influx. This sample was taken from a study of CD8+ T cells in alopecia areata (dated 2018 in TCRdb). In the study overall: Skin from C3H/HeJ donors with spontaneous alopecia (about 6-13 months old) was grafted onto female C3H/HeJ recipients aged about 7-10 weeks. Scalp clonality was compared among normal scalp (n=4), patchy alopecia areata scalp (n=8), and alopecia totalis/universalis scalp (n=8). Scalp tissue and sorted CD4+ and CD8+ peripheral blood T cells from patchy and totalis/universalis alopecia areata patients and from healthy controls were covered by human TCRbeta sequencing. TCRbeta CDR3 regions were amplified by immunoSEQ multiplex PCR using 35 Vbeta forward and 13 Jbeta reverse primers. In both human patients and the C3H/HeJ mouse model, the study applied high-throughput TCRbeta sequencing to look at T cell clonal expansion in alopecia areata. RNA was obtained with the PAXgene miRNA kit for fixed scalp, the miRNeasy kit for PBMCs, and the RNeasy kit for mouse skin. Study-wide conclusions, independent of this receptor: Lesional scalp, especially in alopecia totalis/universalis, showed higher clonality and more expanded CD8+ clones than normal scalp, suggesting antigenic drive. Compared with mice, TCR sequences shared between patients were less clear, possibly partly because of HLA diversity across the patient population. Scalp TCR repertoire analysis is complicated because resident alphabeta T cells in normal human skin are also sequenced, whereas mouse skin is dominated by gammadelta T cells.

The CDR3 holds 14 amino acids from the cysteine to the phenylalanine. The CDR3 was read in part: 30 bases, with the frame set at base 1. CDR1 is given as FNHDT and CDR2 as SITEND, both from the germline V gene (reference sequence). Library generation was performed with the immunoSEQ multiplex PCR assay. For TCR sequencing, RNA was extracted from every sample and reverse transcribed into cDNA to serve as template. SuperScript III was used to make first-strand cDNA, primed with a 2:1 mix of oligo-dT and random hexamers. A synthetic immune receptor repertoire was used to measure amplification bias, and any remaining bias was corrected computationally. Sequencing of the libraries was done on Illumina HiSeq with 60 bp reads that cover the CDR3, reading from J toward V. In the original analysis: After raw reads were preprocessed to remove errors, the CDR3 was defined following IMGT conventions as running from the conserved cysteine to phenylalanine. Clonality was calculated as 1 minus Shannon entropy normalized by log2 of the number of productive unique TCRs. Scalp TCRbeta sequences were cross-referenced with sorted blood CD4 and CD8 repertoires so that the CD4 or CD8 identity of scalp clones could be inferred. In its TCRdb copy, this immuneACCESS table keeps in-frame sequences only and misses some clones. Where compared with another copy, unresolved V genes explain less than half of these, and the others have no known cause. V and J calls plus clone size are reproduced from that table; the DNA served to infer D and trimming. Across this sample, 200,000 to 300,000 clones were tabulated and none appeared just once. Clones ranked in the top ten supply 0.9% to 1.5% of the sample.

The V and J genes are TRBV19 and TRBJ2-7; 9 bases in the junction line up with TRBD1. This receptor was taken from a C3H/HeJ mouse with alopecia areata. Mice of this strain carry the MHC haplotype H2-k. Sequencing was carried out using CD4+ T cells sorted from a lymph node. The covered CDR3 bases are TGTGCCAGCAGGTCCGGGACAGGGACTTAT. This yields the protein CASRSGTGTY. The whole CDR3 protein reads CASRSGTGTYEQYF.